This section outlines one T cell receptor beta chain sequence together with its context. This CDR3 contains 15 residues. V was cut by 2 bases and J by 4 bases, with 12 bases left in between. Germline V gives CDR1 KGHSH, CDR2 LQKENI. Authors' analysis steps: Estimates of nucleated cell counts were drawn from the amplification of reference gene primers. Some clones are missing from TCRdb's copy, which holds only in-frame ones; the method was immunoSEQ multiplex PCR. V, J and clone size were drawn from that table, and D and trimming were deduced from the DNA. This sample has roughly 430,000 clones, with approximately 85% found just once. Researchers sorted participants into cohorts using their self-reported clinical history. These data originate in a study of blood T cell repertoires in COVID-19. Study-level background: The study drew acute and convalescent COVID-19 samples from the United States, Italy and Spain. T cells, B-cell-depleted T cells, or PBMCs supplied cDNA or gDNA.

Sequences were obtained from PBMCs or T cells enriched from blood (not recorded which). V gene TRBV18 combines with J gene TRBJ1-3; possible D gene TRBD1, 6 bases. The receptor was isolated from a woman aged 40 to 49 with acute COVID-19. The chain's CDR3 is CASSPARDIGNTIYF. Here the CDR3 DNA reads TGTGCCAGCTCACCAGCCAGGGACATAGGAAACACCATATATTTT.